This is a list of T cell receptor beta chains from one sample in a study of T cells in narcolepsy. The protocol was immunoSEQ multiplex PCR, while the TCRdb copy is restricted to in-frame clones and leaves out a portion. The sample has approximately 35,000 clones; 81% are singletons. Sequencing used memory (CD45RA-) CD4+ T cells from blood. All receptors derive from a human donor in good health. Each CDR3 is given with its conserved first and last residue. D genes are given only for firm matches. A clone size is listed for some rows: how often the clone was seen (once, few, many), or a class if it is expanded.

j_call clone_size d_call v_call cdr3_aa cdr3_nt
TRBJ2-7 few TRBD1 TRBV4-3 CASSRGQGYEQYF TGCGCCAGCAGCCGCGGACAGGGCTACGAGCAGTACTTC
TRBJ1-4 once TRBD1 TRBV7-9 CASSSGDRVNEKLFF TGTGCCAGCAGCTCTGGGGACAGAGTAAATGAAAAACTGTTTTTT
TRBJ1-2 . . TRBV5-1 CASSSPDNLYGYTF TGCGCCAGCAGCAGCCCGGACAATTTATATGGCTACACCTTC
TRBJ2-2 . . TRBV11-2 CASSSLGGRNTGELFF TGTGCCAGCAGCTCCTTGGGGGGAAGAAACACCGGGGAGCTGTTTTTT
TRBJ2-5 once . TRBV25-1 CASSEQSLETQYF TGTGCCAGCAGTGAACAATCGTTGGAGACCCAGTACTTC
TRBJ1-5 . TRBD1 TRBV7-4 CASSITGADDYSNQPQHF TGTGCCAGCAGCATAACAGGGGCGGATGATTATAGCAATCAGCCCCAGCATTTT
TRBJ1-5 . . TRBV7-2 CASSSRGGVGYQPQHF TGTGCCAGCAGCTCCCGTGGAGGGGTGGGTTACCAGCCCCAGCATTTT
TRBJ1-5 . . TRBV30 CAWGTLLGNQPQHF TGTGCCTGGGGGACTTTGCTAGGCAATCAGCCCCAGCATTTT
TRBJ1-1 . . TRBV5-1 CASSLALAGVVNTEAFF TGCGCCAGCAGCTTGGCGTTGGCAGGGGTCGTGAACACTGAAGCTTTCTTT
TRBJ1-6 . . TRBV27 CASSPTTGRVDSPLHF TGTGCCAGCAGCCCGACAACGGGGAGGGTTGATTCACCCCTCCACTTT
TRBJ1-2 . . TRBV30 CAWRATGLVYGYTF TGTGCCTGGAGGGCTACAGGGCTAGTCTATGGCTACACCTTC
TRBJ1-1 . . TRBV4-2 CASALGGVGTEAFF TGTGCCAGTGCTTTAGGGGGGGTCGGAACTGAAGCTTTCTTT
TRBJ1-3 . . TRBV15 CATSRTGSGNTIYF TGTGCCACCAGCAGGACAGGTTCTGGAAACACCATATATTTT
TRBJ1-4 few . TRBV19 CASSIRDPWEKLFF TGTGCCAGTAGCATAAGGGATCCTTGGGAAAAACTGTTTTTT
TRBJ2-7 . . TRBV11-3 CAGPSVSYEQYF TGTGCCGGACCTAGCGTCTCCTACGAGCAGTACTTC
TRBJ2-7 . . TRBV30 CAWTTGPYEQYF TGTGCCTGGACCACAGGGCCCTACGAGCAGTACTTC
TRBJ1-2 . . TRBV5-1 CASSPSGDGYTF TGCGCCAGCAGCCCGAGTGGGGATGGCTACACCTTC
TRBJ2-6 . . TRBV6-4 CASMPSGANVLTF TGTGCCAGCATGCCCTCTGGGGCCAACGTCCTGACTTTC